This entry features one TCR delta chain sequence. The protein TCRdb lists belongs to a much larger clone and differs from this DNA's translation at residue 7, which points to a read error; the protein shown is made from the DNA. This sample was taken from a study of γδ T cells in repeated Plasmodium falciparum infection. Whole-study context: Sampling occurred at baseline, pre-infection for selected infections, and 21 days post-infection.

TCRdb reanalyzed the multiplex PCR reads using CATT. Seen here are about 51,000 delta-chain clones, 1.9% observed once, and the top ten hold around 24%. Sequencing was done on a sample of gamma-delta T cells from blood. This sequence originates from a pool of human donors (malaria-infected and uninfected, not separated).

The DNA for the CDR3 is TGTGCCTTTGAGCCCCCGATATACACCGATAAACTCATCTTT. Its translation is CAFEPPIYTDKLIF. This rearrangement joins TRDV3 to TRDJ1; D call uncertain. The J gene, left out of TCRdb, was set here by checking the DNA against germline. V was clipped by 2 bases and J by 0 bases, with 13 bases between them. CDR1 is TVYSNPD and CDR2 is GDNSRS in the germline V gene (reference sequence). This CDR3 region has 14 residues.